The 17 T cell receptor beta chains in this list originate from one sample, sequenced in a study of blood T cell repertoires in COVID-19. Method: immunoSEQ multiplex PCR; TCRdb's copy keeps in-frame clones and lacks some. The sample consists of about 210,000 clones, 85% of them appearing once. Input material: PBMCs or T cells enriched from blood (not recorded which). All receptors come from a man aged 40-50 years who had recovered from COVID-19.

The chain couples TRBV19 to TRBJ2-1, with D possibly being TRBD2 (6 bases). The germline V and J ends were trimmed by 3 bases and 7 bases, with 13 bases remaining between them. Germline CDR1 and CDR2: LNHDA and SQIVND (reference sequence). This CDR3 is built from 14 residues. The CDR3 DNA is TGTGCCAGTAGTATTTTCGGGACTGGGAATGAGCAGTTCTTC. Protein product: CASSIFGTGNEQFF.

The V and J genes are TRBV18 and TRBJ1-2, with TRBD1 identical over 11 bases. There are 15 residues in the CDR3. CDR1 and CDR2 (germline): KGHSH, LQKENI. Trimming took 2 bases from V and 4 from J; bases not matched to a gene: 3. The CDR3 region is CASSPGTGGTYGYTF. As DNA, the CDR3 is TGTGCCAGCTCACCAGGGACAGGGGGTACCTATGGCTACACCTTC.

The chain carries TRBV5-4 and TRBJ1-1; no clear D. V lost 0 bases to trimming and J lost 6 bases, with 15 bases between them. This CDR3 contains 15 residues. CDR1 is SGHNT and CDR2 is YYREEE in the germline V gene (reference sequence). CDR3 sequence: CASSLGPLALPEAFF. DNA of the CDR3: TGTGCCAGCAGCTTGGGACCATTAGCCCTGCCTGAAGCTTTCTTT.

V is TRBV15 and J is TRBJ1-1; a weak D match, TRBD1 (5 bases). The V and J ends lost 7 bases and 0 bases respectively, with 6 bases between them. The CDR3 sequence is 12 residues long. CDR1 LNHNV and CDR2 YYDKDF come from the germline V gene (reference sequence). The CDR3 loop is CATTGVNTEAFF. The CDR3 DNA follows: TGTGCCACCACGGGGGTGAACACTGAAGCTTTCTTT.

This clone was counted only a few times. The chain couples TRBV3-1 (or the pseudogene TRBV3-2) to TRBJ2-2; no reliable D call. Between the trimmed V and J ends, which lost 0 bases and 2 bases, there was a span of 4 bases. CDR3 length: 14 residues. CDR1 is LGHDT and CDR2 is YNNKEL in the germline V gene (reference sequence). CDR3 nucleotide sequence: TGTGCCAGCAGCCAAGATCTAAACACCGGGGAGCTGTTTTTT. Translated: CASSQDLNTGELFF.

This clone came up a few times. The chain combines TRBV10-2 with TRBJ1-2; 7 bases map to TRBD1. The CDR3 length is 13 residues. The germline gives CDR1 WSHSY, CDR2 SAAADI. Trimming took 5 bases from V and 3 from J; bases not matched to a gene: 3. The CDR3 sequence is CASSRQGDYGYTF. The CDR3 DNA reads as TGCGCCAGCAGTCGACAGGGTGACTATGGCTACACCTTC.

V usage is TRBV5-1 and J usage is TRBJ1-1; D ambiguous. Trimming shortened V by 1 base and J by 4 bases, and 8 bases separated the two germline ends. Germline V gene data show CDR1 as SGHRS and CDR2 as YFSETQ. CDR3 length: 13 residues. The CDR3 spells CASSLRSSTEAFF. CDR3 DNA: TGCGCCAGCAGCTTGAGGAGTAGCACTGAAGCTTTCTTT.

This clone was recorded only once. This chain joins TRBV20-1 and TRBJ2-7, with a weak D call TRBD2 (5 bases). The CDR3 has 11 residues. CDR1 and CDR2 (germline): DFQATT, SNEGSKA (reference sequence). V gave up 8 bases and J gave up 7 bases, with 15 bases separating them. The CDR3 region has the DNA TGCAGTCCCGGGGTATCCGGGGAGCAGTACTTC. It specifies CSPGVSGEQYF.

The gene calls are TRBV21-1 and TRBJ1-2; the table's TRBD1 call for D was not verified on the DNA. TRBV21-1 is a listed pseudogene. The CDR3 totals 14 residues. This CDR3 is CASSKDNTNYGYTF. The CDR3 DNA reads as TGTGCCAGCAGCAAAGACAACACGAACTATGGCTACACCTTC.

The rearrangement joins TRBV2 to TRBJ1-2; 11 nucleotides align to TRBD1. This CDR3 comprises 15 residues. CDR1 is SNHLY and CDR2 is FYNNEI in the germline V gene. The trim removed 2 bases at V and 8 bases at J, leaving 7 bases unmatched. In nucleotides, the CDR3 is TGTGCCAGCAGTGAACATGGACAGGGGGCTGAGGGCTACACCTTC. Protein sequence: CASSEHGQGAEGYTF.

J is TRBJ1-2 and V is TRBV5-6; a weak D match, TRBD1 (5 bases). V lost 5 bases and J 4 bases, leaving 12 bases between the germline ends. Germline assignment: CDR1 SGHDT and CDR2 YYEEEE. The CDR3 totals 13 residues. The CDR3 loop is CASSLDSGYGYTF. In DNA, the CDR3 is TGTGCCAGCAGTTTAGACAGTGGCTATGGCTACACCTTC.

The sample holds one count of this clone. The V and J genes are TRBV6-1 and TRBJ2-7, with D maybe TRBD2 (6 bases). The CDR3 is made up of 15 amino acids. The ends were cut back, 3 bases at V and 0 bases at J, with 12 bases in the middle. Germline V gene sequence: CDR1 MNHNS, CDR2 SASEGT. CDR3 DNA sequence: TGTGCCAGCAGTGATCCCAGACTAGTCTCCTACGAGCAGTACTTC. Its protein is CASSDPRLVSYEQYF.

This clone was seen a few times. In DNA form, the CDR3 reads TGTGCCAGCAAAAGGACTAGCGGGAGGGCGGGGCAGTTCTTC. This gives the protein CASKRTSGRAGQFF. The chain links TRBV2 to TRBJ2-1, with 15 nucleotides matching TRBD2. V was pared by 7 bases and J by 12 bases, with 7 bases of the junction left unmatched. CDR1 SNHLY and CDR2 FYNNEI come from the germline V gene. The CDR3 consists of 14 residues.

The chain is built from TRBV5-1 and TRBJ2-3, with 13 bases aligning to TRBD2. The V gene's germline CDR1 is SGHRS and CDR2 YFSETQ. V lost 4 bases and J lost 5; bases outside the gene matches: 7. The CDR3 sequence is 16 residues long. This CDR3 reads CASSKTSGRALDTQYF. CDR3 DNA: TGCGCCAGCAGCAAAACTAGCGGGAGGGCGTTAGATACGCAGTATTTT.

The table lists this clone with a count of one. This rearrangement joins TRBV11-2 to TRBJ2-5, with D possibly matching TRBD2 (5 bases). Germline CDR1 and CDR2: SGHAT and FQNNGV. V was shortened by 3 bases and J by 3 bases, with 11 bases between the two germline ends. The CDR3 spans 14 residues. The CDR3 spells CASSLRESEETQYF. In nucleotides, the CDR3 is TGTGCCAGCAGCTTGAGGGAATCCGAAGAGACCCAGTACTTC.

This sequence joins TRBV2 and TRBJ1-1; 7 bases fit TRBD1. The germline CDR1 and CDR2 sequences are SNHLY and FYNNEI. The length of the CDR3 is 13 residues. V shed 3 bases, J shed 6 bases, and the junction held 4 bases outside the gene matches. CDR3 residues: CASSDDRAAEAFF. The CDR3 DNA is TGTGCCAGCAGTGACGACAGGGCAGCTGAAGCTTTCTTT.

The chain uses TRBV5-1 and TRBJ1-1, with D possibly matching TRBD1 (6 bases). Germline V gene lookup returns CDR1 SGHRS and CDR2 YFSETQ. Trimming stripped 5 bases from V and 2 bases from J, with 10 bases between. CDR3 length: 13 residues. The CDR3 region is CASRVDSNTEAFF. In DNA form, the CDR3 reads TGCGCCAGCAGGGTGGACAGCAACACTGAAGCTTTCTTT.